This record covers a single TCR beta chain. This specimen belongs to a study of blood T cell repertoires in COVID-19. The method was immunoSEQ multiplex PCR; TCRdb's version includes in-frame clones alone and lacks a portion of them. Of around 340,000 clones listed, about 86% are singletons. This CDR3 region has 15 residues. With 5 bases clipped from V and 4 bases from J, the junction kept 13 bases outside the gene matches. Germline lookup yields CDR1 GTSNPN and CDR2 SVGIG (reference sequence). The clonotype comes from a woman aged 55-70 years with COVID-19, enrolled during active disease. The chain has TRBV30 and TRBJ1-2; the match to TRBD1 covers 7 bases. Sequencing used peripheral blood. CDR3: CAWGAGGRLAYGYTF. CDR3 in DNA: TGTGCCTGGGGCGCAGGGGGGCGCCTGGCCTATGGCTACACCTTC.